This T cell receptor (beta chain) derives from a study of low-dose radiotherapy and immunotherapy resistance in tumors. V was trimmed by 5 bases and J by 3 bases, leaving 10 bases between them. The CDR3 sequence is 13 residues long. Per germline, CDR1 PRHDT and CDR2 FYEKMQ (reference sequence). First-strand cDNA relied on TRAV- and TRBV-specific primers spanning alpha and beta chains. The TCRs were subjected to amplification over about 20 PCR cycles employing a constant-region primer in conjunction with a V-primer adapter. TCRdb recomputed calls from the reads with MiXCR, one row per CDR3 protein. This sample has tens of thousands of distinct CDR3 sequences; roughly a sixth occur once, and the top ten carry less than 3.5%. This clonotype showed up many times. Time point noted: before trial treatment.

This sequence was found in a male donor with prostate cancer. Sequenced material: PBMCs, taken before treatment. V and J are TRBV13 and TRBJ1-1; D perhaps matches TRBD1 (5 bases). CDR3 in amino acids: CASSPPGDTEAFF. CDR3 in DNA: TGTGCCAGCAGCCCGCCGGGGGACACTGAAGCTTTCTTT.